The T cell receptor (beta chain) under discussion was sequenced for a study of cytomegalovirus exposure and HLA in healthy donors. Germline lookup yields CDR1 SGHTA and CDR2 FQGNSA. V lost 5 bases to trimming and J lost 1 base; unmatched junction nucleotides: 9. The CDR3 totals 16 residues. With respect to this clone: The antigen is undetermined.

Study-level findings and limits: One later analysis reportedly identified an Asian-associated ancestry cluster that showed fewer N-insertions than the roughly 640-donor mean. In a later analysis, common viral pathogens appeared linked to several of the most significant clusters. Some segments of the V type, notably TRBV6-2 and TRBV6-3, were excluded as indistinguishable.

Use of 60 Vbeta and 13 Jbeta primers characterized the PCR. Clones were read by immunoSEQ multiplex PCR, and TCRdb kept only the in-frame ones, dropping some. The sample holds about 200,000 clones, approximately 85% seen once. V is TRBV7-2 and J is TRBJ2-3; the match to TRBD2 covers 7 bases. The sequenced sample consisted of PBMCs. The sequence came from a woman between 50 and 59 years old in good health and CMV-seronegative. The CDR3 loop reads CASSGGLVGGTDTQYF. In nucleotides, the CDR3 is TGTGCCAGCAGCGGAGGACTAGTTGGCGGCACAGATACGCAGTATTTT.